This entry concerns a single TCR beta chain. Its matching antigen is unknown. TCRdb re-analysed the reads in MiXCR, keeping a single row per CDR3 protein. This table holds around 450,000 distinct CDR3 sequences, under 40% found once. Per germline, CDR1 MDHEN and CDR2 SYDVKM. CDR3 length equals 16 residues. Trimming removed 3 bases from V and 9 bases from J, with 20 bases in between. The data are from a study of T cell repertoires in cytomegalovirus infection. Overall study context: CMV infection together with matching HLA type was indicated by public TCR beta signatures.

General observations from the study: HLA-C-restricted CMV clonotypes gave the most frequent clonotype in two of eight donors. Cumulated frequencies of public TCR beta families served to identify carriers of CMV plus the relevant HLA.

The TCR sequence derives from a human donor in good health (CMV status not recorded). Some clones in this sample may be carry-over from other donors' samples. This sequence joins TRBV28 and TRBJ1-4; D remains unclear. Input material: PBMCs. CDR3 loop: CASSFVGVNPSQKLFF. CDR3 coding DNA: TGTGCCAGCAGTTTTGTTGGTGTCAACCCTTCTCAAAAACTGTTTTTT. Supplemented by reference TRBV28 and TRBJ1-4, the full variable domain reads DVKVTQSSRYLVKRTGEKVFLECVQDMDHENMFWYRQDPGLGLRLIYFSYDVKMKEKGDIPEGYSVSREKKERFSLILESASTNQTSMYLCASSFVGVNPSQKLFFGSGTQLSVL.